This TCR beta chain was found in a study of OX40 agonist ivuxolimab in advanced cancers. Regarding the complete study: The costimulatory receptor OX40 (CD134) was targeted by ivuxolimab, a fully human IgG2 agonistic monoclonal antibody. Intravenous ivuxolimab was administered to patients every 2 weeks at six dose levels: 0.01, 0.1, 0.3, 1.5, 3 and 10 mg/kg. Among the approximately 50 dose-escalation patients, about 19 had hepatocellular carcinoma, about 15 melanoma, 9 renal cell carcinoma and 9 head and neck cancer. A male proportion of almost 85% and a mean age of around 60 years, ranging from roughly 20 to 80, were recorded for the dose-escalation cohort. Patients were allowed to have had prior anti-PD-1, anti-PD-L1 or anti-CTLA-4 therapy, and 40% to 45% of the dose-escalation patients had previously received checkpoint inhibitors. Three dose-escalation patients achieved partial responses, one with hepatocellular carcinoma and two with cutaneous melanoma. The point of sequencing TCRbeta in the periphery was to test whether ivuxolimab changed TCR sequence diversity and drove clonal T-cell expansion. The paper covers the monotherapy dose-escalation part of the phase I ivuxolimab trial, which included N of about 56 patients.

The CDR3 starts with the cysteine, ends with the phenylalanine, and has 13 residues. Solely the CDR3 DNA is kept, with 39 bases framed from the first base. Per the germline V gene, SGDLS is the CDR1 and YYNGEE is the CDR2. V drops 3 bases and J drops 1 base, leaving 7 bases in between. Patients with autoimmune disease history or receiving systemic immunosuppression were excluded from the trial. Peripheral blood for TCR sequencing was collected from all dose cohorts at baseline, on cycle 4 day 1, and on cycle 7 day 1. Samples came from an open-label, multicenter, first-in-human phase I dose-escalation trial of ivuxolimab. The trial enrolled adults with locally advanced or metastatic head and neck squamous cell, hepatocellular, melanoma or renal cell carcinoma. Before TCR sequencing, CD4+ T cells and CD8+ T cells from peripheral blood were sorted into separate populations. Results the study describes overall, beyond this receptor: Low levels of normalized T-cell clonal expansion were also seen in some patients who did not respond. In the 0.1-3.0 mg/kg groups, partial responders were among the patients with the lowest normalized peripheral clonal expansion, particularly in CD8+ T cells. After ivuxolimab, expanded clones were on average more numerous among CD8+ T cells than among CD4+ T cells. At doses of 0.1 to 3.0 mg/kg, clonal expansion of both CD4+ and CD8+ blood T cells was observed from baseline to week 6. The antigen specificity of the clonally expanded peripheral T cells was not determined.

This clone was observed a handful of times. What this receptor recognizes is not known. Base qualities are missing; no much larger clone stands one base away. For sequencing of the TCRbeta CDR3 region, genomic DNA was extracted from the sorted cells. The immunoSEQ Assay was used for sequencing of TCRbeta CDR3 regions. TCRdb took this table from immuneACCESS and kept in-frame rearrangements with V and J called. Such tables lack part of the clones; where checked against another copy, unresolved V genes explain under half of the gap, and the rest is unexplained. The sample includes 100,000 to 120,000 clones, with approximately 89% observed a single time. Jointly, the top ten make up about 0.25% of the sample.

The sample here was CD4+ or CD8+ T cells sorted from blood, taken in a trial of the OX40 agonist ivuxolimab. This clonotype was sampled from an adult with an advanced solid tumor such as melanoma, head and neck, liver or kidney cancer. This chain is built from TRBV9 and TRBJ1-1; the D gene lacks a confident call. The CDR3 has the sequence CASSGGRNTEAFF. The sequenced DNA is TGTGCCAGCAGCGGAGGGAGGAACACTGAAGCTTTCTTT.